These 7 T cell receptor beta chains were sequenced from one sample in a study of T cells in Graves' hyperthyroidism and ophthalmopathy (dated by TCRdb to the late 2010s). Preparation of the library involved multiplex PCR. For sequencing, an Illumina HiSeq 2000 was employed. The TCR beta CDR3 regions were amplified from the RNA transcripts. For the first round of RT-PCR on the TCR CDR3, the HTBI primer set was used together with the Qiagen OneStep RT-PCR kit. Using fastp at Q25 and MiXCR, TCRdb reprocessed the public reads and kept productive beta chains. One record per CDR3 amino acid sequence lists the most common genes and DNA. This sample lists some 350,000 distinct CDR3 sequences; 20% to 30% were detected once. Around 79% of the sample is taken by the ten largest. The sequencing sample was made of blood. These receptors originate from a man aged 50 to 59 with Graves' hyperthyroidism.

The chain joins TRBV11-2 to TRBJ2-5, with D perhaps TRBD1 (5 bases). Per the germline V gene, CDR1 is SGHAT and CDR2 is FQNNGV. The CDR3 has 18 amino acids. Trimming pared 2 bases from V and 4 bases from J, leaving 23 bases between. The CDR3 region is CASSLPQGSPWRIETQYF. CDR3 nucleotides: TGTGCCAGCAGCTTACCCCAGGGCAGCCCCTGGCGCATAGAGACCCAGTACTTC.

CDR3 amino acids: CASSFQSYNEQFF. DNA of the CDR3: TGTGCCAGCAGTTTCCAATCCTACAATGAGCAGTTCTTC. The chain is built from TRBV6-2 or TRBV6-3 and TRBJ2-1; no reliable D call. From germline, CDR1 is MNHEY and CDR2 SVGEGT. The CDR3 has 13 residues. The germline V and J ends were trimmed by 4 bases and 1 base, with 5 bases remaining between them.

The genes are TRBV11-2 and TRBJ2-7, with 7 bases that match TRBD1. This CDR3 spans 14 amino acids. Germline V gene data show CDR1 as SGHAT and CDR2 as FQNNGV. V trimming: 5 bases; J trimming: 6 bases; junction bases outside the gene matches: 10. The DNA of the CDR3 is TGTGCCAGCAGCACCCGACAGGGAAGGGTCGAGCAGTACTTC. It yields the protein CASSTRQGRVEQYF.

This clonotype was counted between two and nine times. V is TRBV2 and J is TRBJ2-5; D tentatively reads TRBD1 or TRBD2 (7 bases each). There are 15 residues in the CDR3. The V end was cut by 10 bases, the J end by 5 bases, with 23 bases between. The germline V gene encodes CDR1 SNHLY and CDR2 FYNNEI. The CDR3: CATVSSRQGGETQYF. CDR3 sequence (DNA): TGTGCCACCGTTTCGAGTCGACAGGGAGGGGAGACCCAGTACTTC.

This chain uses TRBV5-1 with TRBJ1-6; 10 bases fit TRBD1. Trimming cost V 5 bases and J 6 bases; bases outside gene matches: 14. Germline values: CDR1 SGHRS, CDR2 YFSETQ. The CDR3 contains 18 residues. This CDR3 is CASRGSGTGVFSNSPLHF. CDR3 bases: TGCGCCAGCAGAGGATCGGGGACAGGGGTATTTAGTAATTCACCCCTCCACTTT.

The genes are TRBV2 and TRBJ2-1, with unresolved D. Trimming cost V 5 bases and J 8 bases, with 22 bases left between them. CDR1 and CDR2 (germline): SNHLY, FYNNEI. The length of the CDR3 is 16 residues. The CDR3 reads CASSNIPAQLTDEQFF. For the CDR3, the DNA is TGTGCCAGCAGTAACATTCCGGCCCAACTAACCGATGAGCAGTTCTTC.

This clonotype was observed a few times. The V call is TRBV20-1, the J call TRBJ2-5; 13 nucleotides align to TRBD2. In germline, CDR1 is DFQATT, CDR2 SNEGSKA (reference sequence). V trimming: 0 bases; J trimming: 2 bases; junction bases outside the gene matches: 9. The CDR3 covers 18 residues. The CDR3 region has the DNA TGCAGTGCTAGAGATCCTTACCGGGGACTAGCGGGGCAAGAGACCCAGTACTTC. The encoded protein is CSARDPYRGLAGQETQYF.